This T cell receptor (beta chain) was found in a study of cytomegalovirus exposure and HLA in healthy donors. Study-wide points: About 87% or about 30% of the time was how often most TCR beta V segments were productive, according to an earlier analysis. Using a false discovery rate of 0.05, a later analysis showed that some 16,000 TCR beta sequences were associated with HLA alleles.

CDR3 length equals 16 residues. V shed 4 bases and J shed 0 bases, with 13 bases lying between them. Germline V lookup: CDR1 MGHRA, CDR2 YSYEKL. Use of 60 Vbeta and 13 Jbeta primers characterized the PCR. Assay used: immunoSEQ multiplex PCR; TCRdb lists only in-frame clones, some missing. The table has about 120,000 clones, less than 70% seen once; the top ten hold 2.2%. Regarding this clone: The antigen is unknown.

Among the donors, all were healthy bone marrow donors. Sequenced input: PBMCs. The V and J genes are TRBV4-1 and TRBJ1-5, with D unclear. This clonotype originated in a woman aged 30 to 39 in good health and CMV-seronegative. The CDR3 DNA follows: TGCGCCAGCAGCCGCAGCGGAAGCTATAGCAATCAGCCCCAGCATTTT. It codes for CASSRSGSYSNQPQHF.